The 26 T cell receptor beta chains reported below all come from one sample, sequenced in a study of cytomegalovirus exposure and HLA in healthy donors. Clones were sequenced by immunoSEQ multiplex PCR, and TCRdb holds only the in-frame ones, with some missing. The sample has 190,000 or so clones, 80% to 90% seen once. The sample consisted of PBMCs. These receptors originate from a woman in her twenties or thirties in good health and CMV-seropositive.

The rearrangement links TRBV9 to TRBJ2-7, with 11 bases identical to TRBD2. The V and J ends lost 2 bases and 3 bases, in that order; junction bases with no gene match: 4. This CDR3 has 15 residues. Germline V lookup: CDR1 SGDLS, CDR2 YYNGEE. The CDR3 loop reads CASSVDSGRVYEQYF. The CDR3 DNA reads TGTGCCAGCAGCGTGGATAGCGGGAGGGTCTACGAGCAGTACTTC. Full variable domain (outside the CDR3, taken from reference TRBV9 and TRBJ2-7): DSGVTQTPKHLITATGQRVTLRCSPRSGDLSVYWYQQSLDQGLQFLIQYYNGEERAKGNILERFSAQQFPDLHSELNLSSLELGDSALYFCASSVDSGRVYEQYFGPGTRLTVT.

The chain uses TRBV28 and TRBJ2-7; maybe TRBD1 (6 bases). V lost 5 bases, J lost 6 bases, and 17 bases lay in between. Germline CDR1 is MDHEN and CDR2 is SYDVKM. The CDR3 has 14 amino acids. CDR3 nucleotides: TGTGCCAGCAGTGTACAGGGTAGCGCTGTCGAGCAGTACTTC. Translated: CASSVQGSAVEQYF.

The chain has TRBV6-5 and TRBJ2-7; TRBD2 matches at 7 bases. After removal of 4 bases from V and 4 bases from J, the junction contained 10 bases not matched to a gene. CDR3 length equals 15 residues. The germline V gene encodes CDR1 MNHEY and CDR2 SVGAGI. The CDR3 region is CASSFGMREGYEQYF. DNA of the CDR3: TGTGCCAGCAGTTTTGGAATGAGGGAGGGTTACGAGCAGTACTTC.

The rearrangement uses TRBV25-1 and TRBJ1-3; the match to TRBD1 covers 7 bases. Trimming cost V 4 bases and J 3 bases; bases outside gene matches: 6. The CDR3 is 15 residues long. The germline V gene encodes CDR1 MGHDK and CDR2 SYGVNS. The DNA for the CDR3 is TGTGCCAGCAGTGTCCAAGGGGGCGGTGGAAACACCATATATTTT. Translation gives CASSVQGGGGNTIYF.

The chain couples TRBV4-1 to TRBJ1-4, with D tentatively TRBD1 (5 bases). V gave up 5 bases and J gave up 8 bases, with 12 bases separating them. Per the germline V gene, CDR1 is MGHRA and CDR2 is YSYEKL. CDR3 size: 13 residues. The CDR3 is CASSRTGGEKLFF. Here the CDR3 DNA reads TGCGCCAGCAGCAGGACCGGGGGAGAAAAACTGTTTTTT.

CDR3 nucleotide sequence: TGCAGCGTTGAAACAGGGATCCGCTACAATGAGCAGTTCTTC. This gives the protein CSVETGIRYNEQFF. This chain uses TRBV29-1 with TRBJ2-1, with D perhaps matching TRBD1 (6 bases). This CDR3 has 14 residues. Germline CDR1 reads SQVTM; CDR2 reads ANQGSEA. V was pared by 2 bases and J by 3 bases, with 11 bases between.

Details on this clone: The identical CDR3 is also encoded by other nucleotide sequences in the sample. This chain links TRBV5-1 with TRBJ2-3; the D is unclear. Germline values: CDR1 SGHRS, CDR2 YFSETQ. V dropped 4 bases and J dropped 2 bases, with 8 bases sitting between them. This CDR3 region has 13 residues. The CDR3 coding sequence is TGCGCCAGCAGCCCGACTTCCACAGATACGCAGTATTTT. This encodes CASSPTSTDTQYF.

This clone was counted only a few times. V gene TRBV5-1 combines with J gene TRBJ2-2, with a tentative D call TRBD2 (6 bases). The CDR3 is made up of 15 amino acids. Trimming pared 0 bases from V and 5 bases from J, leaving 11 bases between. In germline, CDR1 is SGHRS, CDR2 YFSETQ. CDR3: CASSLGQGGTGELFF. CDR3 nucleotides: TGCGCCAGCAGCTTGGGGCAGGGAGGAACCGGGGAGCTGTTTTTT.

J is TRBJ1-5 and V is TRBV5-6, with D possibly TRBD1 on 6 matching bases. Deletions cut 3 bases from V and 4 bases from J, with 17 bases between. This CDR3 has 16 residues. Germline CDR1 is SGHDT and CDR2 is YYEEEE. The CDR3 loop is CASSSRRGGQNQPQHF. Here the CDR3 DNA reads TGTGCCAGCAGCTCCCGTCGCGGAGGACAGAATCAGCCCCAGCATTTT.

CDR3 region: CASHRDRAGANVLTF. The CDR3 region has the DNA TGTGCCAGCCACCGGGACAGGGCCGGGGCCAACGTCCTGACTTTC. The chain is built from TRBV18 and TRBJ2-6; 9 bases line up with TRBD1. The ends lost 8 bases at V and 4 bases at J; junction bases unmatched: 6. Per germline, CDR1 KGHSH and CDR2 LQKENI. There are 15 residues in the CDR3.

This clone showed up just a few times. The sample has other DNA sequences that encode this CDR3 too. The rearrangement links TRBV28 to TRBJ1-5, with a possible D match to TRBD1 (5 bases). This CDR3 has 14 residues. Germline values: CDR1 MDHEN, CDR2 SYDVKM. V was clipped by 1 base and J by 2 bases, with 6 bases between them. The CDR3 loop reads CASSLLQGNQPQHF. CDR3 coding DNA: TGTGCCAGCAGTTTATTACAGGGCAATCAGCCCCAGCATTTT.

The chain links TRBV7-9 to TRBJ2-5; D is ambiguous. The germline CDR1 and CDR2 sequences are SEHNR and FQNEAQ (reference sequence). V was cut by 3 bases and J by 5 bases, with 4 bases left in between. The CDR3 runs 11 residues. The CDR3 protein is CASSFQETQYF. DNA of the CDR3: TGTGCCAGCAGCTTTCAGGAGACCCAGTACTTC.

The rearrangement joins TRBV28 to TRBJ2-7, with 8 nucleotides matching TRBD2. The junction had 13 bases not matched to a gene; V was cut back by 2 bases and J by 4 bases. CDR3 length: 17 amino acids. Germline V gene sequence: CDR1 MDHEN, CDR2 SYDVKM. DNA of the CDR3: TGTGCCAGCAGTTTACAAACCCTTAGGTCGGGGGGGTACGAGCAGTACTTC. It specifies CASSLQTLRSGGYEQYF.

The CDR3 reads CSAQGLDEQYF. DNA of the CDR3: TGCAGCGCCCAGGGTTTAGACGAGCAGTACTTC. The chain links TRBV29-1 to TRBJ2-7; D might be TRBD1 (5 bases). This CDR3 contains 11 residues. Trimming removed 7 bases from V and 5 bases from J, with 12 bases in between. Germline CDR1 reads SQVTM; CDR2 reads ANQGSEA.

This clone was counted a few times. This sequence joins TRBV5-1 and TRBJ1-5; no definite D call. Germline V gene sequence: CDR1 SGHRS, CDR2 YFSETQ. Trimming stripped 4 bases from V and 5 bases from J, with 10 bases between. The CDR3 totals 13 residues. For the CDR3, the DNA is TGCGCCAGCAGCATACAGATAGATCAGCCCCAGCATTTT. It codes for CASSIQIDQPQHF. Full variable domain (remainder filled in from reference TRBV5-1 and TRBJ1-5): KAGVTQTPRYLIKTRGQQVTLSCSPISGHRSVSWYQQTPGQGLQFLFEYFSETQRNKGNFPGRFSGRQFSNSRSEMNVSTLELGDSALYLCASSIQIDQPQHFGDGTRLSIL.

The chain has TRBV28 and TRBJ2-7; D is perhaps TRBD1 (6 bases). V gave up 7 bases and J gave up 2 bases, with 15 bases separating them. This CDR3 spans 14 amino acids. Germline V gives CDR1 MDHEN, CDR2 SYDVKM. The CDR3 spells CASIPGDRPYEQYF. Here the CDR3 DNA reads TGTGCCAGCATACCAGGGGACCGGCCCTACGAGCAGTACTTC.

The V gene is TRBV5-6, the J gene TRBJ1-5; D uncertain. The CDR3 sequence is 15 residues long. V was clipped by 1 base and J by 6 bases, with 14 bases between them. CDR1 and CDR2 (germline): SGHDT, YYEEEE. This CDR3 is CASSLSVGLGQPQHF. The CDR3 DNA sequence: TGTGCCAGCAGCTTGAGCGTCGGTTTAGGTCAGCCCCAGCATTTT. The full variable domain, rest sourced from reference TRBV5-6 and TRBJ1-5, is DAGVTQSPTHLIKTRGQQVTLRCSPKSGHDTVSWYQQALGQGPQFIFQYYEEEERQRGNFPDRFSGHQFPNYSSELNVNALLLGDSALYLCASSLSVGLGQPQHFGDGTRLSIL.

V is TRBV6-5 and J is TRBJ1-5; D is unresolved. The CDR3 loop spans 15 amino acids. Trimming shortened V by 6 bases and J by 4 bases, and 16 bases separated the two germline ends. Germline-derived CDR1 and CDR2 are MNHEY and SVGAGI. CDR3 amino acids: CASSRRGDANQPQHF. CDR3 sequence (DNA): TGTGCCAGCAGCAGGCGGGGTGATGCGAATCAGCCCCAGCATTTT.

CDR3 sequence reads: CASSLVGSRVEGNTEAFF. The CDR3 nucleotides read TGTGCCAGCAGCTTAGTCGGGTCCCGCGTGGAAGGGAACACTGAAGCTTTCTTT. The rearrangement uses TRBV11-2 and TRBJ1-1; D remains ambiguous. CDR1 and CDR2 (germline): SGHAT, FQNNGV. The CDR3 runs to 18 residues. Deletions cut 1 base from V and 1 base from J, with 19 bases between.

The chain employs TRBV4-1 and TRBJ1-1; D not certain. CDR1 is MGHRA and CDR2 is YSYEKL in the germline V gene. This CDR3 contains 14 residues. V was cut by 0 bases and J by 1 base, with 6 bases left in between. The CDR3 region is CASSQDIPNTEAFF. The CDR3 DNA sequence: TGCGCCAGCAGCCAAGATATCCCGAACACTGAAGCTTTCTTT.

J is TRBJ2-1 and V is TRBV27, with 9 nucleotides matching TRBD1. Germline assignment: CDR1 MNHEY and CDR2 SMNVEV (reference sequence). The CDR3 length is 19 residues. With V trimmed by 2 bases and J by 4 bases, 15 bases remained unmatched. In nucleotides, the CDR3 is TGTGCCAGCAGTTTAGCCCGCCGCTACAGGGGGCAAGGGTACAATGAGCAGTTCTTC. This codes for CASSLARRYRGQGYNEQFF.

The chain couples TRBV9 to TRBJ2-3; TRBD2 matches 10 bases. V was clipped by 0 bases and J by 1 base; unmatched bases: 2. This CDR3 has 16 amino acids. Germline assignment: CDR1 SGDLS and CDR2 YYNGEE. The CDR3, as DNA: TGTGCCAGCAGCGTAGCTGGACTAGCGGGCACAGATACGCAGTATTTT. Its translation is CASSVAGLAGTDTQYF.

Details on this clone: Other DNA variants within this sample encode the same CDR3. The chain couples TRBV19 to TRBJ1-1; 7 nucleotides match TRBD1. V shed 4 bases and J 3 bases; nucleotides not matched to a gene: 2. The CDR3 totals 13 residues. Germline V lookup: CDR1 LNHDA, CDR2 SQIVND (reference sequence). CDR3 residues: CASSTTGDTEAFF. In DNA form, the CDR3 reads TGTGCCAGTAGTACTACAGGGGACACTGAAGCTTTCTTT.

In its sample, this clone was seen a few times. The chain carries TRBV7-3 and TRBJ1-2; 8 bases are shared with TRBD1. Germline V gives CDR1 SGHTA, CDR2 FQGTGA. J lost 3 bases, V lost 4 bases, and 1 base had no gene match. The CDR3 is 13 amino acids. CDR3 bases: TGTGCCAGCAGCTCAGGGGGCGACTATGGCTACACCTTC. Its protein product is CASSSGGDYGYTF.

CDR3 residues: CASSSASGLKTEAFF. The CDR3 DNA sequence: TGTGCCAGCAGCTCGGCCTCGGGACTTAAGACTGAAGCTTTCTTT. The rearrangement links TRBV7-2 to TRBJ1-1, with a weak D call TRBD1 (5 bases). The germline CDR1 and CDR2 sequences are SGHTA and FQGNSA. Trimming removed 4 bases at V and 5 bases at J, with 17 bases between. The CDR3 has 15 amino acids.

The genes are TRBV6-1 and TRBJ2-5, with 10 nucleotides matching TRBD2. V gave up 3 bases and J gave up 2 bases; unmatched junction bases: 3. Germline CDR1 reads MNHNS; CDR2 reads SASEGT. This CDR3 comprises 15 residues. CDR3 loop: CASSETTSGQETQYF. DNA for the CDR3: TGTGCCAGCAGTGAGACGACTAGCGGGCAAGAGACCCAGTACTTC.